The 29 T cell receptor beta chains below were found in one sample sequenced in a study of CD8+CD57+ T cells in acquired aplastic anemia. Template material for TCR beta VDJ and CDR3 profiling consisted of genomic DNA. TCRdb processed the reads anew with MiXCR; each CDR3 protein has one entry. The table includes 200,000 or so distinct CDR3 sequences, about three fifths detected once. The sequencing sample was made of sorted CD4+, CD8+, or CD8+CD57+ T cells (not recorded which) from PBMCs. These receptor sequences come from a human donor with severe aplastic anemia or a healthy control (not recorded which).

The V call is TRBV7-6, the J call TRBJ1-1; the D is unclear. The CDR3 has 13 amino acids. The germline V gene encodes CDR1 SGHVS and CDR2 FNYEAQ. With 1 base removed from V and 1 base from J, the gap between germline ends came to 4 bases. The CDR3 coding sequence is TGTGCCAGCAGCTTAGGTTGGAACACTGAAGCTTTCTTT. Amino acid sequence: CASSLGWNTEAFF.

The J gene is TRBJ1-1, the V gene TRBV10-3; TRBD1 matches 9 bases. Looked up from germline, CDR1 is ENHRY and CDR2 is SYGVKD. This CDR3 has 15 amino acids. With V trimmed by 7 bases and J by 4 bases, 10 bases remained unmatched. The CDR3 is CAITRGQGRSTEAFF. CDR3 nucleotides: TGTGCCATCACCAGAGGACAGGGGAGATCCACTGAAGCTTTCTTT.

The V and J genes are TRBV29-1 and TRBJ1-5; no clear D. Trimming pared 4 bases from V and 8 bases from J, leaving 6 bases between. The CDR3 consists of 10 residues. The germline CDR1 and CDR2 sequences are SQVTM and ANQGSEA. The CDR3 reads CSVGNEPQHF. The CDR3 coding sequence is TGCAGCGTTGGAAATGAGCCCCAGCATTTT.

V and J are TRBV7-6 and TRBJ1-1, with a weak D call TRBD1 (6 bases). The CDR3 spans 14 residues. V lost 5 bases, J lost 5 bases, and 15 bases lay in between. Germline V gene lookup returns CDR1 SGHVS and CDR2 FNYEAQ. The CDR3 reads CASSATGARTEAFF. As DNA, the CDR3 is TGTGCCAGCAGCGCCACGGGGGCGCGGACTGAAGCTTTCTTT.

Ten or more counts support this clonotype. V and J are TRBV7-6 and TRBJ2-7, with D possibly being TRBD1 (6 bases). V lost 2 bases and J 0 bases, leaving 14 bases between the germline ends. The CDR3 runs 16 residues. CDR1 and CDR2 from the germline V gene are SGHVS and FNYEAQ. As DNA, the CDR3 is TGTGCCAGCAGCTTAATGGGGGCGGAATACTCCTACGAGCAGTACTTC. This sequence encodes CASSLMGAEYSYEQYF.

J is TRBJ1-6 and V is TRBV10-3; TRBD1 matches at 7 bases. The CDR3 has 16 residues. The V segment lost 6 bases and the J segment 9 bases; nucleotides outside the gene matches: 14. Germline-derived CDR1 and CDR2 are ENHRY and SYGVKD. For the CDR3, the DNA is TGTGCCATCAGACGGGAGATAGGGGGCGAGAGTTCACCCCTCCACTTT. It translates to CAIRREIGGESSPLHF.

Of note for this clonotype: One end of the junction is discordant with germline, which a read error may explain. V and J are TRBV7-7 and TRBJ2-1, with TRBD1 matching 11 bases. This CDR3 comprises 15 residues. Germline V CDR1 and CDR2: SSHAT, FNYEAQ (reference sequence). The CDR3 is CASSPGQGAYNEQSF. The CDR3, as DNA: TGTGCTAGCAGCCCCGGACAGGGGGCTTACAATGAGCAGTCCTTC. Combining the CDR3 with reference TRBV7-7 and TRBJ2-1 gives the whole variable domain GAGVSQSPRYKVTKRGQDVTLRCDPISSHATLYWYQQALGQGPEFLTYFNYEAQPDKSGLPSDRFSAERPEGSISTLTIQRTEQRDSAMYRCASSPGQGAYNEQSFGPGTRLTVL.

V is TRBV7-8 and J is TRBJ2-1, with 12 bases lining up with TRBD2. With 7 bases clipped from V and 8 bases from J, the junction kept 9 bases outside the gene matches. This CDR3 is built from 15 residues. Germline lookup yields CDR1 SGHVS and CDR2 FQNEAQ. CDR3 DNA sequence: TGTGCCAGCACGACTAGCGGGAGTCTTGGTGATGAGCAGTTCTTC. This translates into CASTTSGSLGDEQFF.

This chain joins TRBV4-1 and TRBJ2-7, with TRBD2 as a possible D gene (7 bases). Germline V gives CDR1 MGHRA, CDR2 YSYEKL. The germline V and J ends were trimmed by 6 bases and 5 bases, with 17 bases remaining between them. The CDR3 sequence is 14 residues long. The CDR3 DNA sequence: TGCGCCAGCAGGGATCGGGGGGCATCGGACGAGCAGTACTTC. Protein product: CASRDRGASDEQYF.

This clonotype was observed many times. The V call is TRBV5-5, the J call TRBJ2-7; possible D gene TRBD2, 5 bases. Germline CDR1 SGHKS, CDR2 YYEKEE (reference sequence). V lost 4 bases to trimming and J lost 5 bases, with 16 bases between them. There are 14 residues in the CDR3. This CDR3 is CASSRGSSVHEQYF. CDR3 in DNA: TGTGCCAGCAGCCGCGGGTCCTCCGTACACGAGCAGTACTTC.

This clonotype was recorded once. With a much larger clone just one base away, this may be a read error. V and J are TRBV12-5 and TRBJ1-5, with D unclear. The CDR3 is 17 amino acids. CDR1 and CDR2 (germline): LGHNT, FRNRAP. In DNA form, the CDR3 reads TGTGCTGGTGGTTTGGTCACGACTTCGGGAAGAGGGCAGCCCCAGCATTTT. Its translation is CAGGLVTTSGRGQPQHF.

In this sample, this clonotype turned up once. This chain connects TRBV10-3 to TRBJ2-3; D gene unclear. Trimming removed 0 bases at V and 6 bases at J, with 10 bases between. Per the germline V gene, CDR1 is ENHRY and CDR2 is SYGVKD. The CDR3 totals 14 residues. The CDR3, as DNA: TGTGCCATCAGTGAGTCATGGCAGAGGGATACGCAGTATTTT. Translation: CAISESWQRDTQYF.

This clonotype was seen a handful of times. This chain links TRBV11-2 with TRBJ1-1; perhaps TRBD1 as D (5 bases). The germline V and J ends were trimmed by 5 bases and 5 bases, with 18 bases remaining between them. The germline V gene encodes CDR1 SGHAT and CDR2 FQNNGV. The CDR3 consists of 15 residues. The CDR3 region has the DNA TGTGCCAGCAGCCATAACAGGCGCCCTCAAACTGAAGCTTTCTTT. This translates into CASSHNRRPQTEAFF.

The gene calls are TRBV2 and TRBJ2-5, with a weak D call TRBD1 (6 bases). Trimming left V 7 bases short and J 4 bases short, with 13 bases between. Germline assignment: CDR1 SNHLY and CDR2 FYNNEI. The CDR3 runs 13 residues. CDR3 residues: CASTQGNAETQYF. The CDR3 bases are TGTGCCAGCACACAGGGAAACGCAGAGACCCAGTACTTC.

The chain carries TRBV9 and TRBJ2-1; unclear D gene. Germline assignment: CDR1 SGDLS and CDR2 YYNGEE. Trimming removed 4 bases at V and 10 bases at J, with 15 bases between. The CDR3 loop spans 13 amino acids. Written as DNA, the CDR3 is TGTGCCAGCAGCAAGACCTTAGGAAGCGAGCAGTTCTTC. This encodes CASSKTLGSEQFF. The full variable domain, in which reference TRBV9 and TRBJ2-1 provide the parts outside the CDR3, is DSGVTQTPKHLITATGQRVTLRCSPRSGDLSVYWYQQSLDQGLQFLIQYYNGEERAKGNILERFSAQQFPDLHSELNLSSLELGDSALYFCASSKTLGSEQFFGPGTRLTVL.

This clonotype was detected once. V is TRBV7-7 and J is TRBJ2-7; 9 positions match TRBD1. The CDR3 is made up of 14 amino acids. CDR1 and CDR2 (germline): SSHAT, FNYEAQ (reference sequence). Trimming cost V 1 base and J 7 bases; bases outside gene matches: 5. The CDR3 DNA reads TGTGCCAGCAGCTTAGAGGTGGACAGGGGTGAGCAGTACTTC. Encoded protein: CASSLEVDRGEQYF.

V gene TRBV7-3 combines with J gene TRBJ1-6, with unresolved D. This CDR3 region has 15 residues. Germline CDR1 SGHTA, CDR2 FQGTGA. V lost 2 bases, J lost 4 bases, and 9 bases lay in between. CDR3 in amino acids: CASSLGPQYNSPLHF. DNA of the CDR3: TGTGCCAGCAGCTTAGGCCCGCAATATAATTCACCCCTCCACTTT.

The chain has TRBV10-3 and TRBJ1-1, with 9 positions matching TRBD1. Germline values: CDR1 ENHRY, CDR2 SYGVKD. The CDR3 is 14 amino acids. Germline trimming cut 11 bases from V and 1 base from J; bases unmatched to any gene: 8. Written as DNA, the CDR3 is TGTGCCGCCTCCTGGACAGGGGAGAACACTGAAGCTTTCTTT. Its protein is CAASWTGENTEAFF.

The rearrangement joins TRBV5-1 to TRBJ2-7; 10 bases fit TRBD1. Germline values: CDR1 SGHRS, CDR2 YFSETQ. The CDR3 totals 17 residues. J gave up 4 bases and V 4 bases, and 14 bases lay outside the gene matches. CDR3 in amino acids: CASSEGSDRGVIYEQYF. CDR3 in DNA: TGCGCCAGCAGCGAAGGCTCGGACAGGGGGGTTATATACGAGCAGTACTTC.

Details on this clonotype: Likely a read error: the CDR3 ends without its conserved phenylalanine or tryptophan. The chain has TRBV29-1 and TRBJ1-2; no firm D call. The CDR3 covers 10 residues. Trimming shortened V by 4 bases and J by 4 bases, and 4 bases separated the two germline ends. Germline loops: CDR1 SQVTM, CDR2 ANQGSEA. CDR3 nucleotides: TGCAGCGTTGGCAGCTATGGCTACACCCTC. It specifies CSVGSYGYTL.

The V call is TRBV7-2, the J call TRBJ1-1; 7 nucleotides agree with TRBD1. The CDR3 totals 13 residues. The V gene end was trimmed by 4 bases and the J gene end by 5 bases; junction bases not matched to a gene: 4. The germline CDR1 and CDR2 sequences are SGHTA and FQGNSA. CDR3 nucleotides: TGTGCCAGCAGCTCTACAGGGGTGACTGAAGCTTTCTTT. It is translated as CASSSTGVTEAFF.

V is TRBV2 and J is TRBJ2-3; no firm D call. The V end was cut by 7 bases, the J end by 1 base, with 9 bases between. CDR3 size: 13 residues. The germline V gene encodes CDR1 SNHLY and CDR2 FYNNEI. CDR3 protein: CASMDQGTDTQYF. CDR3 bases: TGTGCCAGCATGGATCAGGGCACAGATACGCAGTATTTT.

This rearrangement joins TRBV2 to TRBJ2-7; D could derive from TRBD1 or TRBD2 (5 bases each). The CDR3 length is 14 residues. Trimming took off 6 bases at V and 6 bases at J, with 18 bases between the two ends. CDR1 is SNHLY, CDR2 FYNNEI, per germline. The DNA of the CDR3 is TGTGCCAGCAGCGGATTCAGGGTACTAGGCGAGCAGTACTTC. This sequence encodes CASSGFRVLGEQYF.

Many counts were recorded for this clonotype. J is TRBJ2-7 and V is TRBV25-1; D is uncertain. In germline, CDR1 is MGHDK, CDR2 SYGVNS. This CDR3 contains 14 residues. V lost 1 base to trimming and J lost 3 bases, with 10 bases between them. Written as DNA, the CDR3 is TGTGCCAGCAGTGAATTTGGCAGTCTCTACGAGCAGTACTTC. It codes for CASSEFGSLYEQYF.

The chain recombines TRBV19 with TRBJ2-7; D is ambiguous. Germline CDR1 reads LNHDA; CDR2 reads SQIVND (reference sequence). The CDR3 loop spans 15 amino acids. V lost 3 bases and J 2 bases, leaving 14 bases between the germline ends. Here the CDR3 reads CASSIPNRGAYEQYF. The CDR3, as DNA: TGTGCCAGTAGTATTCCCAACCGAGGTGCCTACGAGCAGTACTTC.

The chain joins TRBV7-9 to TRBJ2-6, with no clear D. In germline, CDR1 is SEHNR, CDR2 FQNEAQ (reference sequence). Trimming took 3 bases from V and 3 from J, leaving 15 bases between them. This CDR3 spans 17 amino acids. CDR3 coding DNA: TGTGCCAGCAGCTTCCTAGACACCTTGGGTGGGGCCAACGTCCTGACTTTC. This encodes CASSFLDTLGGANVLTF.

The gene calls are TRBV5-1 and TRBJ2-7; 8 bases are shared with TRBD2. Per the germline V gene, CDR1 is SGHRS and CDR2 is YFSETQ. The junction had 9 bases not matched to a gene; V was cut back by 3 bases and J by 4 bases. This CDR3 is built from 15 residues. The CDR3 reads CASSSSGSRIYEQYF. The CDR3 region has the DNA TGCGCCAGCAGCTCCAGCGGGAGTAGGATTTACGAGCAGTACTTC.

The chain carries TRBV20-1 and TRBJ2-7, with no clear D. Germline V CDR1 and CDR2: DFQATT, SNEGSKA (reference sequence). The CDR3 length is 11 residues. V shed 4 bases and J shed 2 bases, with 6 bases lying between them. The CDR3 region is CSAKGPYEQYF. As DNA, the CDR3 is TGCAGTGCTAAAGGGCCCTACGAGCAGTACTTC.

In this sample, this clonotype is large. J is TRBJ2-5 and V is TRBV12-3 or TRBV12-4, with TRBD1 matching over 8 bases. The CDR3 loop spans 15 amino acids. Trimming cost V 3 bases and J 4 bases; bases outside gene matches: 7. The CDR3 protein is CASSFPGQGGETQYF. In DNA form, the CDR3 reads TGTGCCAGCAGTTTCCCCGGACAGGGTGGAGAGACCCAGTACTTC.